This entry features one TCR beta chain sequence. No antigen is known for it. Trimming took 9 bases from V and 7 from J; bases not matched to a gene: 6. The CDR3 is made up of 12 amino acids. Germline CDR1 LNHDA, CDR2 SQIVND (reference sequence). These data come from a study of immune evolution from preneoplasia to lung adenocarcinoma. Study outcomes and limitations: From normal lung to invasive adenocarcinoma, top clone frequencies appeared to decrease.

Sequenced by immunoSEQ multiplex PCR; TCRdb stores in-frame clones only, minus some. The sample shows approximately 9,300 clones, about four fifths of them seen only once. The J gene is TRBJ1-2, the V gene TRBV19; TRBD1 matches 9 bases. This receptor was identified in a person aged 80 or over with lung adenocarcinoma. Input material: FFPE lung adenocarcinoma in situ tissue. The CDR3 DNA reads TGTGCCAGCCTGGACAGGGGAAGTGGCTACACCTTC. Protein sequence: CASLDRGSGYTF.